This TCR beta chain was sequenced for a study of cytomegalovirus exposure and HLA in healthy donors. Donors were drawn from the roughly 110-subject validation cohort, separate from the approximately 670-subject first cohort. Germline V gene sequence: CDR1 GTSNPN, CDR2 SVGIG (reference sequence). CDR3 length: 13 residues. Trimming took off 0 bases at V and 3 bases at J, with 8 bases between the two ends. TCRdb's table, derived via immunoSEQ multiplex PCR, lists solely in-frame clones and lacks some. This table holds 100,000 to 120,000 clones, over 75% found once. Worth noting for this clone: Its antigen remains unknown.

Whole-study results and caveats: Through in vitro validation, a few CMV-associated chains were shown to be specific for CMV antigens.

The genes are TRBV30 and TRBJ2-5, with D uncertain. Sample: PBMCs. This TCR was sampled from a woman aged 18-29 years in good health and CMV-seronegative. The DNA for the CDR3 is TGTGCCTGGAGTGTGGCTCATGAAGAGACCCAGTACTTC. It encodes CAWSVAHEETQYF. Supplemented by reference TRBV30 and TRBJ2-5, the full variable domain reads SQTIHQWPATLVQPVGSPLSLECTVEGTSNPNLYWYRQAAGRGLQLLFYSVGIGQISSEVPQNLSASRPQDRQFILSSKKLLLSDSGFYLCAWSVAHEETQYFGPGTRLLVL.